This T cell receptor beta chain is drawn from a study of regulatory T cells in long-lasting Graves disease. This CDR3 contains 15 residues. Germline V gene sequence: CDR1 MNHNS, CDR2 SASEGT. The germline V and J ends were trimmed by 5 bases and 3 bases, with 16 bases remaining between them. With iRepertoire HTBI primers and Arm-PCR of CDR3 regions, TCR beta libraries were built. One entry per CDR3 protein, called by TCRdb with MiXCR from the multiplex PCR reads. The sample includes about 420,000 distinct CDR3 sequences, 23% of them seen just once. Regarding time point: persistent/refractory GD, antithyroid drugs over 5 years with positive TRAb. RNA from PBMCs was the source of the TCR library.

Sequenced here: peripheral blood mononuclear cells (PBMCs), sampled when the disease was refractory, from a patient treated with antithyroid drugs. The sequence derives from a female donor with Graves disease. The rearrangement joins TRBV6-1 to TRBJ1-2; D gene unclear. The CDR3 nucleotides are TGTGCCAGCAGTAGCCGTGTGGAGGGTTACTATGGCTACACCTTC. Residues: CASSSRVEGYYGYTF.